Following are 21 T cell receptor beta chains from one sample sequenced in a study of T cells expressing NK-cell markers (dated by TCRdb to about 2020). The library was produced with 5' RACE. The reads were generated on an Illumina HiSeq 2000. TCRdb reprocessed the raw reads; every CDR3 protein sequence is a single record, and DNA is not supplied. The sample's own table lists around 380,000 distinct CDR3 sequences. Around 10% of the sample is taken by the ten largest. Material: blood T cells: a sorted CD56 or NKG2C T cell subset, CD4+ or CD8+ T cells, or bulk PBMC T cells (not recorded which). These receptor sequences come from a woman aged 45-60 years in good health. Donor details come from another sample of the same person, matched by shared clones.

The V call is TRBV7-7, the J call TRBJ2-5; TCRdb's D call of TRBD1 is untestable without DNA. Per germline, CDR1 SSHAT and CDR2 FNYEAQ (reference sequence). This CDR3 has 15 amino acids. The CDR3 loop is CASSLGPETEETQYF.

This chain connects TRBV5-4 to TRBJ2-5; TCRdb designates TRBD1, a call that cannot be tested without DNA. CDR1 is SGHNT, CDR2 YYREEE, per germline (reference sequence). This CDR3 contains 13 residues. This CDR3 is CASNRLGVETQYF.

The chain joins TRBV7-6 to TRBJ2-6. CDR1 and CDR2 (germline): SGHVS, FNYEAQ. The CDR3 has 16 amino acids. The CDR3: CASSLGVSSGANVLTF.

The chain links TRBV27 to TRBJ2-1. The CDR3 covers 12 residues. The germline V gene encodes CDR1 MNHEY and CDR2 SMNVEV (reference sequence). CDR3: CASSTFMNEQFF.

The chain has TRBV5-6 and TRBJ2-5; checking the TCRdb D call of TRBD2 is not possible without DNA. This CDR3 region has 16 residues. Germline V gene lookup returns CDR1 SGHDT and CDR2 YYEEEE. The CDR3 sequence is CASSLALRERQETQYF.

The chain couples TRBV20-1 to TRBJ1-4; TCRdb's D call, TRBD1, is unchecked because there is no DNA. In germline, CDR1 is DFQATT, CDR2 SNEGSKA (reference sequence). The CDR3 totals 15 residues. The CDR3 here is CSARVPRETNEKLFF.

The rearrangement joins TRBV7-8 to TRBJ1-2; TCRdb's D call, TRBD1, is unchecked because there is no DNA. CDR1 SGHVS and CDR2 FQNEAQ come from the germline V gene. The CDR3 runs 16 residues. The CDR3 is CASSLARDRGIAGYTF.

This chain joins TRBV7-2 and TRBJ2-7; TCRdb picks TRBD2, but there is no DNA to check that call. The CDR3 totals 19 residues. Germline V gene sequence: CDR1 SGHTA, CDR2 FQGNSA. CDR3 amino acids: CASSLPVREISGSSYEQYF.

The chain joins TRBV5-8 to TRBJ2-6. The CDR3 sequence is 13 residues long. Germline CDR1 reads SGHTS; CDR2 reads YDEGEE. CDR3 residues: CAAAVSGANVLTF.

The V call is TRBV18, the J call TRBJ2-3; the TCRdb D gene call, TRBD2, has no DNA to confirm it. Germline V gene lookup returns CDR1 KGHSH and CDR2 LQKENI. The CDR3 covers 20 residues. Here the CDR3 reads CASSPQRRPLTQSITDTQYF. The complete variable domain, with remaining parts taken from reference TRBV18 and TRBJ2-3, reads NAGVMQNPRHLVRRRGQEARLRCSPMKGHSHVYWYRQLPEEGLKFMVYLQKENIIDESGMPKERFSAEFPKEGPSILRIQQVVRGDSAAYFCASSPQRRPLTQSITDTQYFGPGTRLTVL.

The V and J genes are TRBV2 and TRBJ1-1. The length of the CDR3 is 14 residues. The germline V gene has CDR1 SNHLY and CDR2 FYNNEI. The CDR3 region is CASSDGTADTEAFF.

V gene TRBV11-2 combines with J gene TRBJ1-4; TCRdb lists TRBD1, though no DNA is available to test this call. Germline V gene lookup returns CDR1 SGHAT and CDR2 FQNNGV. This CDR3 spans 16 amino acids. The CDR3 loop reads CASSLGWGQGNEKLFF.

This chain uses TRBV6-5 with TRBJ2-7; lacking DNA, the TRBD2 call made by TCRdb goes unchecked. In germline, CDR1 is MNHEY, CDR2 SVGAGI. This CDR3 contains 16 residues. The chain's CDR3 is CASSYLGVAGFREQYF.

The chain employs TRBV11-2 and TRBJ1-2. The CDR3 contains 13 residues. Germline assignment: CDR1 SGHAT and CDR2 FQNNGV. CDR3 region: CASSLDQSYGYTF.

The V and J genes are TRBV3-1 and TRBJ2-1; the D gene TCRdb calls, TRBD1, cannot be checked with no DNA. CDR1 and CDR2 (germline): LGHDT, YNNKEL (reference sequence). The CDR3 covers 13 residues. This CDR3 reads CASSVGTNNEQFF.

The chain has TRBV6-5 and TRBJ2-5; with no DNA, the TCRdb D assignment of TRBD2 cannot be verified. In germline, CDR1 is MNHEY, CDR2 SVGAGI. CDR3 length: 16 amino acids. The CDR3 loop reads CASSLTRGRGQETQYF.

The chain uses TRBV19 and TRBJ2-3. CDR1 and CDR2 from the germline V gene are LNHDA and SQIVND (reference sequence). The CDR3 spans 14 residues. CDR3 amino acids: CASSIDMATDTQYF.

The chain joins TRBV29-1 to TRBJ1-5; TCRdb picks TRBD1, but there is no DNA to check that call. The CDR3 length is 12 residues. The germline gives CDR1 SQVTM, CDR2 ANQGSEA. CDR3: CSVADRGQPQHF.

CDR3 sequence reads: CASSQRHGEVPYEQYF. The chain couples TRBV4-1 to TRBJ2-7. Germline V gives CDR1 MGHRA, CDR2 YSYEKL. This CDR3 has 16 residues.

J is TRBJ1-2 and V is TRBV12-3 or TRBV12-4; checking the TCRdb D call of TRBD1 is not possible without DNA. The CDR3 length is 11 residues. The CDR3 region is CASSPPGGYTF.

This chain uses TRBV5-1 with TRBJ1-4; no DNA is available, so the TRBD1 call from TCRdb remains unchecked. CDR3 length: 18 amino acids. CDR1 is SGHRS and CDR2 is YFSETQ in the germline V gene. CDR3 in amino acids: CASSLAGANREINEKLFF.